These T cell receptor beta chains were read from a single sample in a study of blood T cell repertoires in COVID-19. Clones were read by immunoSEQ multiplex PCR, and TCRdb kept only the in-frame ones, dropping some. Of 77,000 or so clones in the sample, around two thirds were seen once. Material: peripheral blood. Every receptor here comes from a human donor with acute or convalescent COVID-19. The donor label of this sample is uncertain. The CDR3 runs from the conserved cysteine through the conserved F or W.

V gene	J gene	CDR3 protein
TRBV7-9	TRBJ2-1	CASSLRANSYNEQFF
TRBV5-4	TRBJ2-1	CASSLKLAGGPWFF
TRBV10-1	TRBJ2-1	CASSDRASGYNEQFF
TRBV6-6	TRBJ2-7	CASSPSYEQYF
TRBV11-2	TRBJ2-1	CASSPRDSYNEQFF
TRBV28	TRBJ2-7	CASSTGGYEQYF
TRBV7-7	TRBJ2-7	CASSPGQGGPYEQYF
TRBV6-5	TRBJ2-7	CASSRAGSSYEQYF
TRBV5-4	TRBJ2-3	CASSGKQGAGTDTQYF
TRBV29-1	TRBJ1-2	CSAETGRGSYGYTF
TRBV28	TRBJ1-2	CASNPPGNYGYTF
TRBV15	TRBJ1-5	CATSMGTGFSSNQPQHF
TRBV9	TRBJ2-2	CASAPLAGRATGELFF
TRBV5-1	TRBJ2-5	CASSSSGGAVETQYF
TRBV7-2	TRBJ2-1	CASSLERVFNEQFF
TRBV11-2	TRBJ1-1	CASSLERGQFSAFF
TRBV12-3/TRBV12-4	TRBJ2-7	CASSLGQFEQYF
TRBV19	TRBJ1-6	CASSIGTTYNSPLHF
TRBV6-9	TRBJ1-6	CASPRGPLHF
TRBV7-2	TRBJ2-1	CASSLRLANNEQFF
TRBV5-1	TRBJ2-6	CASSYQQGAHSGANVLTF
TRBV6-2/TRBV6-3	TRBJ1-1	CASSGQGGFTEAFF
TRBV5-1	TRBJ1-6	CASSSQQESPLHF
TRBV27	TRBJ1-5	CASSRQGNQPQHF
TRBV29-1	TRBJ1-2	CSVNTGGSGYTF
TRBV7-8	TRBJ2-1	CASSVRDRLYNEQFF
TRBV5-1	TRBJ2-2	CASSTGTSGTGELFF
TRBV4-1	TRBJ1-1	CASSLAPNTEAFF
TRBV19	TRBJ1-4	CASQDQTGEKLFF
TRBV27	TRBJ1-1	CASSLWGDGTEAFF
TRBV7-8	TRBJ1-2	CASSYAGDYGYTF
TRBV5-1	TRBJ1-6	CASSFGGYNSPLHF
TRBV9	TRBJ2-2	CASQRNTGELFF
TRBV7-2	TRBJ2-2	CASSFVAGTTGELFF
TRBV28	TRBJ2-2	CASSRLAGNTGELFF
TRBV6-2/TRBV6-3	TRBJ2-4	CASSWESGIQYF
TRBV19	TRBJ1-1	CASSKFRQAGTEAFF
TRBV7-3	TRBJ2-2	CASSFSTRDTGELFF
TRBV30	TRBJ1-2	CAWSRNRNYGYTF
TRBV9	TRBJ2-2	CASSVEVIRGPNTGELFF
TRBV19	TRBJ2-2	CAIHRTGLKENTGELFF
TRBV2	TRBJ2-1	CASKGRLAGAYNEQFF
TRBV19	TRBJ1-1	CASSIMPGRRSNTEAFF
TRBV5-6	TRBJ2-1	CASSGRQGISYNEQFF
TRBV6-2/TRBV6-3	TRBJ2-7	CASSPDTGHSISYEQYF
TRBV6-5	TRBJ1-2	CASSQDRGGGYTF
TRBV7-9	TRBJ2-3	CASNRGEDTQYF
TRBV11-2	TRBJ1-2	CASSLDSNYGYTF
TRBV7-9	TRBJ2-1	CASSFWGGNEQFF
TRBV6-6	TRBJ2-7	CASSYSGRSSYEQYF
TRBV5-6	TRBJ2-4	CASSTTGLNIQYF
TRBV6-5	TRBJ2-1	CASRPRTSGYNEQFF
TRBV7-2	TRBJ1-5	CASSLGGFNQPQHF
TRBV2	TRBJ2-4	CASSEQHSRNIQYF
TRBV19	TRBJ2-3	CASGRGSTDTQYF